A single sample gave rise to the 7 T cell receptor beta chains below, sequenced in a study of cytomegalovirus exposure and HLA in healthy donors. 60 Vbeta and 13 Jbeta primers were used in PCR. Libraries were prepared by immunoSEQ multiplex PCR; TCRdb keeps only in-frame clonotypes and omits some of them. The sample has around 200,000 clones; 80% to 85% are singletons. The sequenced sample consisted of PBMCs. The receptors originated from a woman aged 40-49 years in good health and CMV-seronegative.

This clone was recorded a few times. V gene TRBV27 combines with J gene TRBJ2-7; D may be TRBD1 (5 bases). The CDR3 extends over 14 amino acids. Deletions cut 3 bases from V and 4 bases from J, with 13 bases between. Germline V lookup: CDR1 MNHEY, CDR2 SMNVEV (reference sequence). The CDR3 region is CASSFLGERYEQYF. CDR3 nucleotides: TGTGCCAGCAGTTTTCTAGGGGAAAGGTACGAGCAGTACTTC.

The genes are TRBV7-6 and TRBJ2-3; 10 bases are shared with TRBD2. The junction had 11 bases not matched to a gene; V was cut back by 5 bases and J by 3 bases. CDR3 length: 17 amino acids. Germline V gene sequence: CDR1 SGHVS, CDR2 FNYEAQ. The chain's CDR3 is CASSPMTSGWRTDTQYF. The CDR3 DNA is TGTGCCAGCAGCCCGATGACTAGCGGGTGGCGAACAGATACGCAGTATTTT.

The chain combines TRBV19 with TRBJ2-1; 8 nucleotides line up with TRBD1. The germline gives CDR1 LNHDA, CDR2 SQIVND (reference sequence). This CDR3 contains 14 residues. The V segment lost 5 bases and the J segment 3 bases; nucleotides outside the gene matches: 3. CDR3 region: CASSQGAGYNEQFF. The CDR3 DNA reads TGTGCCAGTAGTCAGGGGGCTGGCTACAATGAGCAGTTCTTC.

The J gene is TRBJ2-7, the V gene TRBV19, with a possible D match to TRBD1 (6 bases). Per the germline V gene, CDR1 is LNHDA and CDR2 is SQIVND (reference sequence). The CDR3 runs to 15 residues. Trimming left V 3 bases short and J 2 bases short, with 14 bases between. The CDR3 protein is CASSIQGLPTYEQYF. The CDR3 region has the DNA TGTGCCAGTAGTATTCAGGGGCTCCCTACCTACGAGCAGTACTTC.

The rearrangement uses TRBV28 and TRBJ2-7; D gene unclear. This CDR3 comprises 13 residues. The germline V gene has CDR1 MDHEN and CDR2 SYDVKM. Trimming removed 2 bases at V and 3 bases at J, with 8 bases between. The DNA for the CDR3 is TGTGCCAGCAGTTTACTAAATAACTACGAGCAGTACTTC. Its translation is CASSLLNNYEQYF.

The chain carries TRBV7-9 and TRBJ2-5, with a weak D call TRBD1 (6 bases). This CDR3 region has 13 residues. Germline lookup yields CDR1 SEHNR and CDR2 FQNEAQ (reference sequence). The V gene lost 1 base and the J gene lost 5 bases, with 8 bases spanning the gap. The CDR3 sequence is CASSLDREETQYF. CDR3 DNA: TGTGCCAGCAGCTTAGACAGGGAGGAGACCCAGTACTTC.

This chain links TRBV5-1 with TRBJ2-3; tentative D call: TRBD2 (6 bases). Deletions cut 3 bases from V and 0 bases from J, with 11 bases between. In germline, CDR1 is SGHRS, CDR2 YFSETQ. The CDR3 sequence is 15 residues long. The CDR3 protein is CASSSLAPSTDTQYF. The CDR3, as DNA: TGCGCCAGCAGCTCACTAGCACCAAGCACAGATACGCAGTATTTT.